This is a list of T cell receptor beta chains from one sample in a study of blood T cell repertoires in COVID-19. Using immunoSEQ multiplex PCR, the repertoire was profiled, and TCRdb retains in-frame clones only, with some absent. Found here are roughly 160,000 clones, about 84% of them singletons; the top ten hold approximately 5.6%. Sequencing was carried out using PBMCs or T cells enriched from blood (not recorded which). The receptors were sampled from a woman aged 40 to 50 with acute COVID-19. The CDR3 runs from the conserved cysteine through the conserved F or W. Clone size is shown for a subset of rows, as once, few, many or a class of expanded clone.

clone_size	v_call	cdr3_aa
-	TRBV19	CASSWTVRETQYF
-	TRBV3-1/TRBV3-2	CASSQDGSEYNEQFF
-	TRBV30	CASRPGQGRAFF
-	TRBV5-1	CASSLAGADTQYF
-	TRBV4-2	CASSPLGGGRGNNEQFF
once	TRBV4-2	CASSPRLASRGRETQYF
few	TRBV19	CASSNRDSPLHF
-	TRBV7-6	CASSLVGEGGEAFF
once	TRBV2	CASSPWARSYNEQFF
-	TRBV7-9	CASSLSQGPETQYF
few	TRBV27	CASSLRRGGQPQHF
-	TRBV7-2	CASSFPTSRIQETQYF
once	TRBV10-3	CAISEIKLTSGSYNEQFF
-	TRBV9	CASSDPTGVNEKLFF
-	TRBV6-5	CASSYSTDRLQAFF
-	TRBV9	CASSLSGTRPSNNEQFF
-	TRBV4-1	CASSPGLARSTDTQYF
-	TRBV19	CASSIGPDFYGYTF
once	TRBV7-2	CASSLLWSGLAATDTQYF
once	TRBV11-3	CASSSGQSSYNEQFF
-	TRBV6-4	CASSDGRTRDNEPDYGYTF
once	TRBV7-9	CASSPGTLIDSPLHF
-	TRBV2	CASSEDRVSNNQPQHF
-	TRBV27	CASSLSASSTDTQYF
few	TRBV2	CASRGTAYNQPQHF
-	TRBV20-1	CSADGYTF
few	TRBV25-1	CASSAQGNTQYF
-	TRBV12-3/TRBV12-4	CASSLRDNNEQFF
-	TRBV21-1	CASSKVGGQGPFF
-	TRBV9	CASSVSGYSYEQYF
-	TRBV29-1	CSVEGLASYNEQFF
-	TRBV19	CASSRYGTGKNQPQHF
-	TRBV7-9	CASSPYSSTDTQYF
-	TRBV7-9	CASSLAGGPLLMNTEAFF
-	TRBV28	CASLIGGSSSYNEQFF
-	TRBV23-1	CASSQTSLWRDSQETQYF
few	TRBV7-6	CASSLGGRHLYNEQFF
-	TRBV7-9	CASSPPDMSLAKNIQYF
-	TRBV30	CAWGTGVGQPQHF
-	TRBV24-1	CATSGVRGANTGELFF
-	TRBV5-1	CASSLQGPMNTEAFF
-	TRBV6-5	CASSPTSGTGSYTF
-	TRBV19	CASSSLQGGKTEAFF
-	TRBV12-5	CASGLVQGNTGELFF
-	TRBV28	CASSLPTGVGSTDTQYF
-	TRBV6-6	CASILGGANYGYTF
-	TRBV6-5	CASSQNANTIYF
-	TRBV20-1	CSASRQSGVYGYTF
-	TRBV7-2	CASSLDPGWTETQYF
-	TRBV5-1	CASKSDFYGYTF
-	TRBV11-2	CASSLMAGSYNEQFF
many	TRBV5-1	CASSPTGGASYEQYF